Below, 24 T cell receptor beta chains from the same sample are listed, as sequenced in a study of metastatic and nonmetastatic thyroid tumors. Every patient underwent thyroid surgery untreated. MiXCR reprocessed the PCR reads for TCRdb. The sample carries fewer than 12,000 clones, approximately 24% recorded once. The sequencing sample was made of tumor tissue. These receptors originate from a female donor with papillary thyroid cancer or a benign thyroid nodule (not recorded which). Some clones in this sample may be carry-over from other donors' samples.

The chain couples TRBV11-2 to TRBJ2-3; D is unresolved. V lost 2 bases, J lost 5 bases, and 8 bases lay in between. Germline lookup yields CDR1 SGHAT and CDR2 FQNNGV. This CDR3 has 13 amino acids. Here the CDR3 reads CASSLRDLDTQYF. For the CDR3, the DNA is TGTGCCAGCAGCTTAAGGGATTTAGATACGCAGTATTTT.

This clone is categorized as medium-sized. The chain uses TRBV27 and TRBJ2-1, with 9 bases aligning to TRBD1. The CDR3 has 17 residues. V trimming: 5 bases; J trimming: 0 bases; junction bases outside the gene matches: 8. CDR1 and CDR2 (germline): MNHEY, SMNVEV (reference sequence). The CDR3 reads CASSTWTGVGSYNEQFF. Written as DNA, the CDR3 is TGTGCCAGCAGTACCTGGACAGGGGTGGGCTCCTACAATGAGCAGTTCTTC.

V gene TRBV6-2 or TRBV6-3 combines with J gene TRBJ1-1; 7 bases fit TRBD1. From germline, CDR1 is MNHEY and CDR2 SVGEGT. Trimming at V came to 5 bases and at J to 0 bases, leaving 3 bases not matched to a gene. CDR3 length: 14 amino acids. DNA for the CDR3: TGTGCCAGCAGTAACAGGGGAATGAACACTGAAGCTTTCTTT. Translating it yields CASSNRGMNTEAFF.

The chain carries TRBV20-1 and TRBJ2-2; 8 bases map to TRBD2. CDR1 and CDR2 (germline): DFQATT, SNEGSKA (reference sequence). V dropped 6 bases and J dropped 1; count of bases not matched to a gene: 7. CDR3 size: 15 residues. Here the CDR3 DNA reads TGCAGTGCACATATAGCGGGACTGAACACCGGGGAGCTGTTTTTT. Translation gives CSAHIAGLNTGELFF.

This clone appeared a few times. V and J are TRBV6-5 and TRBJ1-1; 9 bases map to TRBD1. This CDR3 spans 17 amino acids. Looked up from germline, CDR1 is MNHEY and CDR2 is SVGAGI. After removal of 0 bases from V and 7 bases from J, the junction contained 12 bases not matched to a gene. The CDR3 nucleotides are TGTGCCAGCAGTTACTCCACCGGGACAGGGAGTTCCGGTGAAGCTTTCTTT. Protein sequence: CASSYSTGTGSSGEAFF.

By share of the sample, this clone is medium-sized (0.01 to 0.1%). CDR3 nucleotides: TGTGCCAGCAGCTTAGTGCCAATTGGGTCACCCCTCCACTTT. Its protein is CASSLVPIGSPLHF. V usage is TRBV11-3 and J usage is TRBJ1-6; no clear D. Trimming pared 1 base from V and 10 bases from J, leaving 11 bases between. This CDR3 region has 14 residues. CDR1 and CDR2 (germline): SGHNT, YENEEA.

The sample holds many counts of this clone. The chain uses TRBV11-2 and TRBJ2-1; 7 bases line up with TRBD1. Germline trimming cut 4 bases from V and 10 bases from J; bases unmatched to any gene: 13. Germline CDR1 and CDR2: SGHAT and FQNNGV. The CDR3 contains 15 residues. The CDR3 spells CASSSDRDLALEQFF. The CDR3 DNA reads TGTGCCAGCAGCTCAGACAGGGATCTAGCCTTAGAGCAGTTCTTC.

The sample holds many counts of this clone. Other nucleotide sequences from this sample produce the same CDR3. The CDR3 DNA reads as TGTGCCAGCAAGACGTCCGGGACTAGCGGATACAATGAGCAGTTCTTC. It translates to CASKTSGTSGYNEQFF. V and J are TRBV27 and TRBJ2-1; 11 nucleotides agree with TRBD2. CDR1 and CDR2 (germline): MNHEY, SMNVEV (reference sequence). Trimming at V came to 7 bases and at J to 4 bases, leaving 9 bases not matched to a gene. This CDR3 has 16 amino acids.

This chain joins TRBV7-3 and TRBJ2-1, with D possibly matching TRBD2 (5 bases). There are 16 residues in the CDR3. Germline assignment: CDR1 SGHTA and CDR2 FQGTGA. The V and J ends lost 1 base and 4 bases respectively, with 14 bases between them. CDR3 loop: CASSLRGKRDYNEQFF. CDR3 coding DNA: TGTGCCAGCAGCTTAAGAGGGAAACGAGATTACAATGAGCAGTTCTTC.

This chain connects TRBV2 to TRBJ1-2, with D unresolved. The CDR3 loop spans 15 amino acids. In germline, CDR1 is SNHLY, CDR2 FYNNEI. V was pared by 2 bases and J by 2 bases, with 12 bases between. Here the CDR3 reads CASSELATGNYGYTF. CDR3 DNA: TGTGCCAGCAGTGAATTGGCAACCGGCAACTATGGCTACACCTTC.

This CDR3 is CSAARLAGGSDTQYF. The CDR3 DNA reads TGCAGTGCTGCTAGACTAGCGGGAGGTTCTGATACGCAGTATTTT. The chain employs TRBV20-1 and TRBJ2-3, with 13 bases that match TRBD2. The CDR3 runs to 15 residues. V was clipped by 5 bases and J by 6 bases; unmatched bases: 8. Germline values: CDR1 DFQATT, CDR2 SNEGSKA (reference sequence).

Sample share makes this clone medium-sized (0.01 to 0.1%). J is TRBJ2-2 and V is TRBV11-2; no reliable D call. CDR1 and CDR2 from the germline V gene are SGHAT and FQNNGV. Trimming stripped 6 bases from V and 5 bases from J, with 7 bases between. This CDR3 region has 12 residues. The CDR3 DNA follows: TGTGCCAGCAGATACTTAACCGGGGAGCTGTTTTTT. Amino acid sequence: CASRYLTGELFF.

The chain combines TRBV11-2 with TRBJ2-1; 8 positions match TRBD2. V was clipped by 2 bases and J by 6 bases; unmatched bases: 9. CDR3 length: 16 residues. Germline values: CDR1 SGHAT, CDR2 FQNNGV. This chain's CDR3 is CASSLYGAGGGNEQFF. As DNA, the CDR3 is TGTGCCAGCAGCTTATATGGTGCGGGGGGCGGCAATGAGCAGTTCTTC.

This clone was recorded a few times. The chain recombines TRBV6-1 with TRBJ1-2; 9 nucleotides match TRBD1. CDR1 and CDR2 from the germline V gene are MNHNS and SASEGT. The CDR3 has 13 residues. Losses at the gene ends were 6 bases for V and 7 bases for J; bases not matched to a gene: 6. DNA of the CDR3: TGTGCCAGCAGAACAGGGGGCAAAGGTGGCTACACCTTC. Encoded protein: CASRTGGKGGYTF.

The chain carries TRBV6-1 and TRBJ1-1; D is possibly TRBD1 (5 bases). This CDR3 comprises 16 residues. The V end was cut by 4 bases, the J end by 0 bases, with 15 bases between. CDR1 is MNHNS and CDR2 is SASEGT in the germline V gene. The CDR3, as DNA: TGTGCCAGCAGTGGGACAAACGGACCGCTGAACACTGAAGCTTTCTTT. Protein sequence: CASSGTNGPLNTEAFF.

This chain links TRBV11-3 with TRBJ2-2; D unclear. V was shortened by 5 bases and J by 1 base, with 5 bases between the two germline ends. There are 13 residues in the CDR3. CDR1 and CDR2 from the germline V gene are SGHNT and YENEEA. The CDR3 reads CASSNLNTGELFF. CDR3 in DNA: TGTGCCAGCAGCAACCTGAACACCGGGGAGCTGTTTTTT.

The rearrangement uses TRBV7-8 and TRBJ2-3; 8 nucleotides agree with TRBD2. The CDR3 length is 17 residues. J gave up 4 bases and V 4 bases, and 13 bases lay outside the gene matches. The V gene's germline CDR1 is SGHVS and CDR2 FQNEAQ. The CDR3 DNA reads as TGTGCCAGCAGCTCCCCCAAACGCGGGAGGATCGCAGATACGCAGTATTTT. Translation: CASSSPKRGRIADTQYF.

This clone was counted a few times. The chain recombines TRBV27 with TRBJ2-5; possible D gene TRBD1, 5 bases. The CDR3 is 14 residues long. Looked up from germline, CDR1 is MNHEY and CDR2 is SMNVEV (reference sequence). Trimming left V 0 bases short and J 5 bases short, with 10 bases between. The CDR3 is CASSLSQGWETQYF. CDR3 sequence (DNA): TGTGCCAGCAGTTTATCCCAGGGATGGGAGACCCAGTACTTC.

The chain is built from TRBV2 and TRBJ1-2; D not resolved. The CDR3 sequence is 13 residues long. Trimming took off 2 bases at V and 6 bases at J, with 10 bases between the two ends. CDR1 SNHLY and CDR2 FYNNEI come from the germline V gene. CDR3 loop: CASSESGRDGYTF. The DNA of the CDR3 is TGTGCCAGCAGTGAATCCGGGCGAGATGGCTACACCTTC.

This chain links TRBV6-1 with TRBJ2-7; 11 bases match TRBD2. The V and J ends lost 5 bases and 2 bases, in that order; junction bases with no gene match: 11. CDR3 length equals 17 residues. Germline assignment: CDR1 MNHNS and CDR2 SASEGT. The CDR3 nucleotides read TGTGCCAGCAGTCCACAAACCGGGACTAGCGGAGCCTACGAGCAGTACTTC. Its protein is CASSPQTGTSGAYEQYF.

The chain has TRBV28 and TRBJ2-2; maybe TRBD2 (6 bases). Germline V gene sequence: CDR1 MDHEN, CDR2 SYDVKM. Trimming took off 5 bases at V and 5 bases at J, with 15 bases between the two ends. This CDR3 region has 15 residues. CDR3 sequence: CASSPQAGWTGELFF. The DNA of the CDR3 is TGTGCCAGCAGTCCCCAGGCGGGGTGGACCGGGGAGCTGTTTTTT.

The J gene is TRBJ2-3, the V gene TRBV20-1; possibly TRBD1 or TRBD2 for D (5 bases each). CDR1 DFQATT and CDR2 SNEGSKA come from the germline V gene (reference sequence). V was trimmed by 3 bases and J by 1 base, leaving 14 bases between them. The CDR3 is 15 amino acids. CDR3 region: CSAREAGKGTDTQYF. CDR3 coding DNA: TGCAGTGCTAGGGAGGCAGGGAAGGGCACAGATACGCAGTATTTT.

The chain links TRBV6-1 to TRBJ2-3, with 7 bases matching TRBD2. The length of the CDR3 is 15 residues. In germline, CDR1 is MNHNS, CDR2 SASEGT. The V and J ends lost 3 bases and 2 bases, in that order; junction bases with no gene match: 5. Written as DNA, the CDR3 is TGTGCCAGCAGTGATGGTGCGGGAGACACAGATACGCAGTATTTT. It is translated as CASSDGAGDTDTQYF.

This clone has more than one count but fewer than ten. Mismatch with germline at one junction end may stem from a read error. V gene TRBV10-1 combines with J gene TRBJ2-2, with a tentative D call TRBD2 (6 bases). The CDR3 totals 15 residues. Per the germline V gene, CDR1 is WNHNN and CDR2 is SYGVQD (reference sequence). DNA of the CDR3: TGCGCCAGCATTGAGTCGACTAGTGGTATCGGGGATCTGTTTTTT. Encoded protein: CASIESTSGIGDLFF.